This T cell receptor (beta chain) appears in the sequencing data of a study of shared clonotypes between healthy human individuals. Study results and limitations: Large sequencing depth failed to make sorted-subset sequencing complete, rarefaction showed.

As defined, naive CD8 cells were CD45RO-negative and positively selected for CCR7, with terminally differentiated effector memory CD45RA+ cells excluded. The assay was run at deep level. Profiling relied on immunoSEQ multiplex PCR, and the TCRdb table lists in-frame clones only, not all of them. Of some 2,100,000 clones listed, 93% are singletons. The junction had 11 bases not matched to a gene; V was cut back by 4 bases and J by 2 bases. CDR3 length: 17 amino acids. Germline lookup yields CDR1 MNHNS and CDR2 SASEGT. Regarding this clone: The antigen remains unidentified.

The sample taken for sequencing was naive CD8+ T cells from PBMCs. The receptor's source is a man aged 18 to 35 in good health. Some clones in this sample may be carry-over from other donors' samples. The chain combines TRBV6-1 with TRBJ2-1; 7 nucleotides agree with TRBD2. In nucleotides, the CDR3 is TGTGCCAGCAGTGCCCCGATTCTAGCGGACGCCTACAATGAGCAGTTCTTC. Translating it yields CASSAPILADAYNEQFF.